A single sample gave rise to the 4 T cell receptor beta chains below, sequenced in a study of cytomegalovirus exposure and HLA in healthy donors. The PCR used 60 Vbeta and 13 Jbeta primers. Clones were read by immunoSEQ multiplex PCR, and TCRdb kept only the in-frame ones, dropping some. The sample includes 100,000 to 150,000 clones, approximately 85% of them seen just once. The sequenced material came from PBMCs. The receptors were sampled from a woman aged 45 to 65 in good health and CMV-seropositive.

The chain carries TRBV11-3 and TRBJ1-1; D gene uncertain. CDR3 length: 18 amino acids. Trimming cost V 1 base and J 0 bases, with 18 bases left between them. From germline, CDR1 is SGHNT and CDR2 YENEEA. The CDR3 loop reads CASSLVQTQNLMNTEAFF. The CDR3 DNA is TGTGCCAGCAGCTTAGTACAGACACAAAATTTAATGAACACTGAAGCTTTCTTT.

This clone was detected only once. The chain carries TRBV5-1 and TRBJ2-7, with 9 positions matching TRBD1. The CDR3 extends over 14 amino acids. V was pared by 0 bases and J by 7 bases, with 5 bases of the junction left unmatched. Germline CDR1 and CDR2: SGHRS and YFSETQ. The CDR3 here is CASSLVQGALEQYF. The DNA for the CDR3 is TGCGCCAGCAGCTTGGTACAGGGGGCGCTTGAGCAGTACTTC.

CDR3 residues: CSVDWGDGYYGYTF. As DNA, the CDR3 is TGCAGCGTTGACTGGGGAGACGGATACTATGGCTACACCTTC. This chain connects TRBV29-1 to TRBJ1-2; D gene unclear. Per the germline V gene, CDR1 is SQVTM and CDR2 is ANQGSEA. Trimming left V 3 bases short and J 3 bases short, with 14 bases between. The CDR3 extends over 14 amino acids. Complete variable domain (other parts from reference TRBV29-1 and TRBJ1-2): SAVISQKPSRDICQRGTSLTIQCQVDSQVTMMFWYRQQPGQSLTLIATANQGSEATYESGFVIDKFPISRPNLTFSTLTVSNMSPEDSSIYLCSVDWGDGYYGYTFGSGTRLTVV.

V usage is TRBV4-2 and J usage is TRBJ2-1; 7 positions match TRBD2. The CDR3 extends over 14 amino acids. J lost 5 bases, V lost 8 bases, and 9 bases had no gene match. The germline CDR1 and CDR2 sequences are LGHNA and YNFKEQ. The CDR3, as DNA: TGTGCCAGCTCGCTAGCGGCAAATGACAATGAGCAGTTCTTC. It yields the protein CASSLAANDNEQFF.